The T cell receptor (beta chain) under discussion was sequenced for a study of CD8 T cells in Susac syndrome. RNA in amounts of roughly 0.45 to 1 ug was reverse transcribed with random hexamers. MiXCR was run by TCRdb on the immunoSEQ multiplex PCR reads, yielding one entry per CDR3 protein. The data contain approximately 110,000 distinct CDR3 sequences, 85% to 95% of them singletons. The germline V gene encodes CDR1 MNHEY and CDR2 SMNVEV (reference sequence). Trimming removed 1 base at V and 2 bases at J, with 7 bases between. The CDR3 has 14 residues. Sequenced input: CD8+ T cells from PBMCs. This clonotype was obtained from a human donor with multiple sclerosis. The J gene is TRBJ2-3, the V gene TRBV27; D possibly matches TRBD1 or TRBD2 (5 bases each). CDR3 sequence: CASSLLGTTDTQYF. The CDR3 region has the DNA TGTGCCAGCAGTTTATTGGGGACCACAGATACGCAGTATTTT.